This T cell receptor (beta chain) was documented in a study of OX40 agonist ivuxolimab in advanced cancers. The V and J ends lost 6 bases and 9 bases respectively, with 24 bases between them. In germline, CDR1 is SGHDN, CDR2 FVKESK. The CDR3 is 16 amino acids. This clone has only a few counts. The protocol was immunoSEQ multiplex PCR, while the TCRdb copy is restricted to in-frame clones and leaves out a portion. Here the sample spans some 51,000 clones, about 80% being singletons. The clonotype originates from an adult with an advanced solid tumor such as melanoma, head and neck, liver or kidney cancer. The chain carries TRBV14 and TRBJ2-1; D is possibly TRBD1 (6 bases). This specimen was CD4+ or CD8+ T cells sorted from blood, taken in a trial of the OX40 agonist ivuxolimab. The CDR3 DNA sequence: TGTGCCAGCAGGCCTGAAGCTGGGGGCGTTGTGCGTGAGCAGTTCTTC. This encodes CASRPEAGGVVREQFF.